The clone carrying this T cell receptor beta chain was observed many times. The antigen remains unidentified. RNA transcripts yielded amplified TCR beta CDR3 regions. TCR CDR3 underwent first-round RT-PCR with the HTBI primer set. In TCRdb, the multiplex PCR reads were re-called with MiXCR into one record per CDR3 protein. The table has approximately 100,000 distinct CDR3 sequences, 47% seen once. The entry originates in a study of T cells in Graves' hyperthyroidism and ophthalmopathy. Overall study context: Before treatment of any kind, peripheral blood was taken at initial diagnosis.

Subjects aged 18 to 65 presented with newly diagnosed hyperthyroidism of less than 2 months' duration. Study outcomes and limitations: Ophthalmopathy got predicted by the model a median approximately 6.4 months before its onset.

The V gene's germline CDR1 is MNHNY and CDR2 SVGAGI (reference sequence). Deletions cut 7 bases from V and 2 bases from J, with 12 bases between. This CDR3 is built from 13 residues. The rearrangement uses TRBV6-6 and TRBJ2-7, with D unresolved. The receptor's source is a man in his forties with Graves' hyperthyroidism. Sequencing was performed on blood. As DNA, the CDR3 is TGTGCCAGCATCCGGAGCAGCCCCTACGAGCAGTACTTC. It specifies CASIRSSPYEQYF.